This entry lists 29 T cell receptor beta chains sequenced from one sample in a study of Ad26.COV2.S vaccination and SARS-CoV-2 variants. The table came from immunoSEQ multiplex PCR; TCRdb's copy has only in-frame clones and leaves some out. The sample has 400,000 to 450,000 clones; 90% are singletons. As for treatment: approximately 18 received Ad26.COV2.S at low or high dose, single or two shots; five or six received placebo; per-sample allocation not given. Sampling was performed 63 days after the first vaccine or placebo injection. The sequencing used peripheral blood, collected in a trial of Ad26.COV2.S vaccine versus placebo. The receptors stem from a person aged 18-65 years who received the Ad26.COV2.S COVID-19 vaccine or a placebo.

The chain combines TRBV5-6 with TRBJ1-1; D is uncertain. V dropped 3 bases and J dropped 6 bases, with 18 bases sitting between them. The CDR3 extends over 15 amino acids. Germline V gene sequence: CDR1 SGHDT, CDR2 YYEEEE. DNA of the CDR3: TGTGCCAGCAGCTGGCTCTGGGAAGGACTAGCTGAAGCTTTCTTT. Protein: CASSWLWEGLAEAFF.

This chain joins TRBV11-2 and TRBJ2-3, with 9 positions matching TRBD1. Trimming took 4 bases from V and 1 from J; bases not matched to a gene: 0. Germline CDR1 SGHAT, CDR2 FQNNGV. The CDR3 extends over 14 amino acids. The CDR3 DNA is TGTGCCAGCAGCTGGGACAGGGGCACAGATACGCAGTATTTT. Translating gives CASSWDRGTDTQYF. Drawing the rest from reference TRBV11-2 and TRBJ2-3, the complete variable domain is EAGVAQSPRYKIIEKRQSVAFWCNPISGHATLYWYQQILGQGPKLLIQFQNNGVVDDSQLPKDRFSAERLKGVDSTLKIQPAKLEDSAVYLCASSWDRGTDTQYFGPGTRLTVL.

The V gene is TRBV9, the J gene TRBJ2-7, with 8 bases matching TRBD2. Germline assignment: CDR1 SGDLS and CDR2 YYNGEE. Trimming took 3 bases from V and 5 from J; bases not matched to a gene: 1. The CDR3 contains 12 residues. CDR3 nucleotide sequence: TGTGCCAGCAGCGACGGGGGGGACGAGCAGTACTTC. This gives the protein CASSDGGDEQYF.

The chain employs TRBV6-5 and TRBJ2-3; maybe TRBD2 (5 bases). The CDR3 extends over 14 amino acids. Germline lookup yields CDR1 MNHEY and CDR2 SVGAGI. V lost 7 bases, J lost 5 bases, and 16 bases lay in between. The CDR3 sequence is CASIDYTRGDTQYF. CDR3 sequence (DNA): TGTGCCAGCATCGACTACACCCGTGGAGATACGCAGTATTTT.

The count of this clone is one. This chain connects TRBV28 to TRBJ1-5; 11 bases match TRBD1. V lost 6 bases to trimming and J lost 6 bases; unmatched junction nucleotides: 4. This CDR3 spans 14 amino acids. Germline loops: CDR1 MDHEN, CDR2 SYDVKM. The CDR3 nucleotides read TGTGCCAGCAGAAGGACAGGGGGCTTTCAGCCCCAGCATTTT. Its translation: CASRRTGGFQPQHF.

This clone was detected a few times. This chain links TRBV2 with TRBJ1-5; 7 bases line up with TRBD1. V was clipped by 7 bases and J by 5 bases; unmatched bases: 8. The germline CDR1 and CDR2 sequences are SNHLY and FYNNEI. The CDR3 contains 14 residues. The CDR3 protein is CASTTGTVYQPQHF. The CDR3 DNA is TGTGCCAGCACCACCGGGACAGTTTATCAGCCCCAGCATTTT.

This clone was picked up one time. The chain joins TRBV4-3 to TRBJ1-4, with 7 bases identical to TRBD1. Germline lookup yields CDR1 LGHNA and CDR2 YSLEER. V shed 0 bases and J 3 bases; nucleotides not matched to a gene: 7. The CDR3 is 17 residues long. CDR3 protein: CASSQDTGDTANEKLFF. The CDR3 DNA reads TGCGCCAGCAGCCAAGATACAGGGGACACGGCTAATGAAAAACTGTTTTTT.

The V call is TRBV9, the J call TRBJ1-4, with D unclear. Trimming took off 0 bases at V and 8 bases at J, with 8 bases between the two ends. The CDR3 extends over 13 amino acids. From germline, CDR1 is SGDLS and CDR2 YYNGEE. Here the CDR3 reads CASSVGLTEKLFF. DNA for the CDR3: TGTGCCAGCAGCGTAGGGCTTACAGAAAAACTGTTTTTT.

The chain uses TRBV5-1 and TRBJ2-5, with 9 bases identical to TRBD1. V shed 1 base and J 4 bases; nucleotides not matched to a gene: 11. The germline CDR1 and CDR2 sequences are SGHRS and YFSETQ. CDR3 length equals 17 residues. CDR3 in DNA: TGCGCCAGCAGCTTGATCGGACAGGGGTTATATGGAGAGACCCAGTACTTC. Translation gives CASSLIGQGLYGETQYF.

The chain recombines TRBV11-2 with TRBJ1-4, with D tentatively TRBD1 (5 bases). The ends were cut back, 5 bases at V and 0 bases at J, with 10 bases in the middle. The CDR3 runs 15 residues. Germline loops: CDR1 SGHAT, CDR2 FQNNGV. CDR3 in amino acids: CASSTGTATNEKLFF. CDR3 bases: TGTGCCAGCAGCACCGGGACGGCAACTAATGAAAAACTGTTTTTT.

This clone was counted once. V and J are TRBV7-3 and TRBJ2-1; possible D gene TRBD2, 5 bases. V was pared by 1 base and J by 6 bases, with 13 bases between. The CDR3 is 15 residues long. CDR1 SGHTA and CDR2 FQGTGA come from the germline V gene. CDR3 loop: CASSLSSSNVNEQFF. The CDR3 nucleotides read TGTGCCAGCAGCTTAAGTTCTAGCAACGTCAATGAGCAGTTCTTC.

The gene calls are TRBV5-5 and TRBJ1-1, with no clear D. The CDR3 loop spans 16 amino acids. In germline, CDR1 is SGHKS, CDR2 YYEKEE (reference sequence). The germline V and J ends were trimmed by 1 base and 4 bases, with 17 bases remaining between them. CDR3 nucleotide sequence: TGTGCCAGCAGCTTGACGGTTGCCATTGGTCCCACTGAAGCTTTCTTT. This gives the protein CASSLTVAIGPTEAFF. Looking up the rest from reference TRBV5-5 and TRBJ1-1 gives the full variable domain: DAGVTQSPTHLIKTRGQQVTLRCSPISGHKSVSWYQQVLGQGPQFIFQYYEKEERGRGNFPDRFSARQFPNYSSELNVNALLLGDSALYLCASSLTVAIGPTEAFFGQGTRLTVV.

V usage is TRBV7-2 and J usage is TRBJ2-7; TRBD2 is a possible D gene (7 bases). The CDR3 covers 14 residues. Germline CDR1 SGHTA, CDR2 FQGNSA. Between the trimmed V and J ends, which lost 1 base and 2 bases, there was a span of 9 bases. The CDR3 nucleotides read TGTGCCAGCAGCTTAGGGGGGGGCCCCTACGAGCAGTACTTC. Its protein is CASSLGGGPYEQYF.

The chain combines TRBV12-3 or TRBV12-4 with TRBJ2-7; D possibly corresponds to TRBD2 (6 bases). Trimming stripped 6 bases from V and 1 base from J, with 10 bases between. This CDR3 is built from 13 residues. The CDR3 DNA is TGTGCCAGCAGGTCCCGGGAGTCCTACGAGCAGTACTTC. It encodes CASRSRESYEQYF.

The J gene is TRBJ1-4, the V gene TRBV27, with a tentative D call TRBD1 (5 bases). The ends were cut back, 6 bases at V and 8 bases at J, with 13 bases in the middle. The CDR3 runs to 13 residues. Germline V lookup: CDR1 MNHEY, CDR2 SMNVEV (reference sequence). The CDR3 DNA reads TGTGCCAGCAGCTTGAGGGGACCCGAAAAACTGTTTTTT. This sequence encodes CASSLRGPEKLFF.

This rearrangement joins TRBV15 to TRBJ2-5; D call uncertain. Germline V gives CDR1 LNHNV, CDR2 YYDKDF (reference sequence). Trimming pared 1 base from V and 0 bases from J, leaving 3 bases between. This CDR3 has 13 residues. The CDR3 region has the DNA TGTGCCACCAGCAGAGGGTACCAAGAGACCCAGTACTTC. It encodes CATSRGYQETQYF. Supplemented by reference TRBV15 and TRBJ2-5, the full variable domain reads DAMVIQNPRYQVTQFGKPVTLSCSQTLNHNVMYWYQQKSSQAPKLLFHYYDKDFNNEADTPDNFQSRRPNTSFCFLDIRSPGLGDTAMYLCATSRGYQETQYFGPGTRLLVL.

The chain couples TRBV11-1 to TRBJ2-4; D possibly corresponds to TRBD2 (5 bases). This CDR3 contains 14 residues. CDR1 and CDR2 (germline): SGHAT, FQDESV (reference sequence). V was pared by 6 bases and J by 8 bases, with 17 bases between. This chain's CDR3 is CASRGTGSTDIQYF. In nucleotides, the CDR3 is TGTGCCAGCAGGGGAACGGGGAGTACGGACATTCAGTACTTC.

The chain carries TRBV4-3 and TRBJ2-1, with TRBD2 matching over 8 bases. The CDR3 sequence is 16 residues long. The V gene's germline CDR1 is LGHNA and CDR2 YSLEER. J gave up 4 bases and V 1 base, and 6 bases lay outside the gene matches. The CDR3 coding sequence is TGCGCCAGCAGCCAAGGTCAAGGACTAGCATACAATGAGCAGTTCTTC. This translates into CASSQGQGLAYNEQFF.

The DNA for the CDR3 is TGTGCCAGCAGCCGATTGACGGGGAACACCGGGGAGCTGTTTTTT. It encodes CASSRLTGNTGELFF. V and J are TRBV7-9 and TRBJ2-2; D call uncertain. Trimming took off 5 bases at V and 1 base at J, with 11 bases between the two ends. Germline values: CDR1 SEHNR, CDR2 FQNEAQ (reference sequence). This CDR3 has 15 amino acids.

This chain uses TRBV28 with TRBJ1-1, with TRBD1 identical over 7 bases. After removal of 5 bases from V and 10 bases from J, the junction contained 7 bases not matched to a gene. The CDR3 runs 12 residues. CDR1 is MDHEN, CDR2 SYDVKM, per germline. This CDR3 is CASSTAGQRAFF. The CDR3 region has the DNA TGTGCCAGCAGTACAGCGGGACAGAGAGCTTTCTTT.

The chain joins TRBV19 to TRBJ2-3; D may be TRBD1 (7 bases). The CDR3 has 14 amino acids. CDR1 is LNHDA, CDR2 SQIVND, per germline (reference sequence). Trimming took 6 bases from V and 2 from J, leaving 12 bases between them. CDR3 in amino acids: CASRRDSPTDTQYF. CDR3 bases: TGTGCCAGTAGGCGGGACAGCCCCACAGATACGCAGTATTTT.

The V call is TRBV6-5, the J call TRBJ2-1, with a tentative D call TRBD2 (6 bases). With 0 bases removed from V and 2 bases from J, the gap between germline ends came to 8 bases. The CDR3 totals 15 residues. CDR1 and CDR2 (germline): MNHEY, SVGAGI. The CDR3 reads CASSYSREPYNEQFF. The DNA of the CDR3 is TGTGCCAGCAGTTACTCCCGGGAGCCCTACAATGAGCAGTTCTTC.

This sequence joins TRBV4-3 and TRBJ2-7; 8 nucleotides line up with TRBD2. Germline V CDR1 and CDR2: LGHNA, YSLEER. The CDR3 is made up of 15 amino acids. V was clipped by 1 base and J by 5 bases; unmatched bases: 7. The DNA of the CDR3 is TGCGCCAGCAGCCAAGCAGTGGGACTAGTACACGAGCAGTACTTC. It translates to CASSQAVGLVHEQYF.

The chain recombines TRBV11-2 with TRBJ1-5; D unresolved. Germline V lookup: CDR1 SGHAT, CDR2 FQNNGV. Trimming pared 2 bases from V and 2 bases from J, leaving 10 bases between. The CDR3 has 15 amino acids. DNA for the CDR3: TGTGCCAGCAGCTTAACTGGGGATGGCAATCAGCCCCAGCATTTT. It encodes CASSLTGDGNQPQHF.

The chain has TRBV2 and TRBJ1-2; 8 bases align to TRBD1. Germline values: CDR1 SNHLY, CDR2 FYNNEI. The length of the CDR3 is 14 residues. J was trimmed by 5 bases and V by 8 bases; bases with no gene match: 10. The CDR3 DNA sequence: TGTGCCAGCCTATTGGTGAGACAGGGGTATGGCTACACCTTC. It is translated as CASLLVRQGYGYTF.

The chain has TRBV4-1 and TRBJ2-1, with TRBD2 as a possible D gene (6 bases). V lost 5 bases to trimming and J lost 2 bases, with 13 bases between them. Looked up from germline, CDR1 is MGHRA and CDR2 is YSYEKL. CDR3 length equals 15 residues. This chain's CDR3 is CASSIAEAAYNEQFF. CDR3 DNA: TGCGCCAGCAGCATAGCGGAGGCGGCCTACAATGAGCAGTTCTTC.

The chain uses TRBV9 and TRBJ2-1, with 12 bases identical to TRBD1. The CDR3 consists of 16 residues. Germline values: CDR1 SGDLS, CDR2 YYNGEE. J gave up 7 bases and V 4 bases, and 9 bases lay outside the gene matches. The CDR3 DNA is TGTGCCAGCAGCCCTCGGGACAGGGGGCCCTTTAATGAGCAGTTCTTC. Its protein product is CASSPRDRGPFNEQFF.

In nucleotides, the CDR3 is TGTGCCAGCAGTTACCGACAGGGGATCTACAATGAGCAGTTCTTC. This encodes CASSYRQGIYNEQFF. The chain has TRBV6-2 or TRBV6-3 and TRBJ2-1; 8 nucleotides align to TRBD1. The V and J ends lost 2 bases and 3 bases, in that order; junction bases with no gene match: 3. This CDR3 is 15 amino acids long. CDR1 MNHEY and CDR2 SVGEGT come from the germline V gene.

This chain joins TRBV11-2 and TRBJ2-5, with D maybe TRBD2 (5 bases). CDR1 and CDR2 from the germline V gene are SGHAT and FQNNGV. Trimming took 6 bases from V and 4 from J, leaving 15 bases between them. The CDR3 loop spans 14 amino acids. The CDR3 sequence is CASRNRGSGETQYF. In DNA, the CDR3 is TGTGCCAGCAGAAATAGAGGGTCGGGAGAGACCCAGTACTTC.